This T cell receptor beta chain was recovered during a study of monozygotic twins with inflammatory bowel disease. TCRdb reprocessed the 5' RACE reads; each CDR3 protein has one entry and no DNA is given. The sample features 350,000 to 500,000 distinct CDR3 sequences, with about 2.4% in its top ten. Sequencing was done on a sample of blood. The clonotype originates from a human donor with ulcerative colitis or Crohn's disease, or a healthy co-twin of an affected twin (not recorded which).

CDR3 in amino acids: CSARTSGRAERFYEQFF. The genes are TRBV20-1 and TRBJ2-1; the TCRdb D gene call, TRBD2, has no DNA to confirm it. This CDR3 contains 17 residues. Germline V CDR1 and CDR2: DFQATT, SNEGSKA (reference sequence).